This record concerns one T cell receptor beta chain sequence. Its recognized antigen is unknown. No much larger clone is present one base from it, and per-base qualities are unavailable. The CDR3 regions of human TCRbeta chains were analyzed by immunosequencing. In the source study's methods: TCRs in the repertoires were compared against a reference library of SARS-CoV-2-specific TCRs that had been generated with the MIRA antigen-specificity platform. Breadth meant the fraction of unique TCRs that were SARS-CoV-2-associated, whereas depth meant the fraction of total T cells that were SARS-CoV-2-associated. Using the MIRA data, each spike-specific TCR was assigned both to the spike region to which the TCR was reactive and to a CD4 or CD8 class. Log10-transformed breadth and depth values were compared by one-way ANOVA with Sidak's multiple comparisons tests. Here the immuneACCESS table is served through TCRdb, limited to in-frame sequences with V and J called. Missing clones are a known gap in these copies; in checked studies unresolved V genes cover under half, and the rest lacks a known reason. That table gives V, J and clone size, and the DNA gave D and trimming. Within this sample are about 160,000 clones, with around 94% of them counted one time only. 0.7% to 0.9% of the sample is in the top ten clones.

Measured from the cysteine to the phenylalanine, the CDR3 is 15 residues long. The entry retains the CDR3 DNA only, 45 bases that are in frame from base 1. V and J are trimmed by 4 bases and 5 bases, and the gene matches miss 4 bases of the junction. The germline V gene (reference sequence) gives CDR1 as LNHNV and CDR2 as YYDKDF. The sample belongs to a study of T cell responses to AZD1222 COVID-19 vaccine (dated by TCRdb to about 2021). Looking at the study overall: AZD1222 recipients whose second dose came at about 4 weeks and those whose second dose came at about 12 weeks were combined into one group, since spike-specific TCR depth and breadth did not differ between the two schedules. TCR sequencing was performed for approximately 240 trial participants, of whom roughly 200 were given two doses of AZD1222 and around 25 were given two doses of MenACWY control vaccine. Trial participants were enrolled into age subgroups of 18-55, 56-69 and 70-plus years, which contained about 150, 28 and 57 TCR-sequenced participants, respectively. Here is what the overall study found, with its caveats: After two AZD1222 doses, both the breadth and the depth of spike-specific TCRs were significantly higher than at day 0 and than in MenACWY recipients. Participants were mostly white British, with more females than males. The authors suggested clonal diversity may have been underestimated. CD4 TCRs associated with the vaccine covered the entire spike protein, and the dominant responses were in regions 160-218 and 743-854. Epitopes outside the regions mutated in the B.1.351 and B.1.1.7 variants were reportedly recognized by nearly half of the unique spike-specific TCRs. Conclusions about previously exposed vaccinees are limited because only five or six AZD1222 recipients were SARS-CoV-2 seropositive at baseline. Because no day 14 peak-response samples were available, repertoires were characterized only after the peak T cell response. The 56-69-year group was small, and its depth increase did not reach significance, likely because of low power.

Reading the label with the study, this specimen's time point is: baseline before first vaccination. Vaccinee samples came from UK trials COV001 and COV002, including a single-blind randomized controlled phase 2/3 trial of AZD1222 (ChAdOx1 nCoV-19) in healthy adults. Trial participant PBMC samples were collected at day 0 and day 28 after the second dose for TCRbeta chain sequencing. The source of this sequence is an adult in good health. This sequence uses TRBV15 and TRBJ2-2, and TRBD1 matches 10 of the central bases. Sequences were derived from peripheral blood, sampled on day 0 of AZD1222 vaccination. The sequenced DNA: TGTGCCACCAGCAAGGGACAGGGGTTTACCGGGGAGCTGTTTTTT. This gives the protein CATSKGQGFTGELFF.